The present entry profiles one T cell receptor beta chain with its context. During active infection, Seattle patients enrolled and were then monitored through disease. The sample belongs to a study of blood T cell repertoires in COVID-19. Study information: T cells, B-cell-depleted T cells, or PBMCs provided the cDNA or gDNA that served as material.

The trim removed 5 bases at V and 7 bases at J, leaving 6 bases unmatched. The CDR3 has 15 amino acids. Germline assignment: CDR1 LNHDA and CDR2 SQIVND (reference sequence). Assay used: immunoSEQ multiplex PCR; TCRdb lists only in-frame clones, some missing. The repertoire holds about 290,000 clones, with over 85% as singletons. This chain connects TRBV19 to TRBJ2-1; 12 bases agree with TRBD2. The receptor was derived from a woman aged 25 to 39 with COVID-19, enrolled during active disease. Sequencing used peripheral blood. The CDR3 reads CASSVLAGGGNEQFF. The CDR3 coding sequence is TGTGCCAGTAGTGTACTAGCGGGGGGTGGGAATGAGCAGTTCTTC.